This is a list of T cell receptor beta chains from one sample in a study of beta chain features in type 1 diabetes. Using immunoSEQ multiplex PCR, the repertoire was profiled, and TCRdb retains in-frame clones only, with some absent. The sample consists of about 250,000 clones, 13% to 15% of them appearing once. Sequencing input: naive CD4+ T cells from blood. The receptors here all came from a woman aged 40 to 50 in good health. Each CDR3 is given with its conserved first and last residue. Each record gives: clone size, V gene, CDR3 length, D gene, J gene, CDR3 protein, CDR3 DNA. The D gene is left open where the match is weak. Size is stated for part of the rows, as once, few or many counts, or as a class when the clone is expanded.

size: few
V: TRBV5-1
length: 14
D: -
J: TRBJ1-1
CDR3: CASTLGWGGTEAFF
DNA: TGCGCCAGCACCCTCGGGTGGGGCGGCACTGAAGCTTTCTTT

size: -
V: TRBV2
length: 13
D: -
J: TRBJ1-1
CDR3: CASSPDRPTEAFF
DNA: TGTGCCAGCAGCCCTGACAGGCCCACTGAAGCTTTCTTT

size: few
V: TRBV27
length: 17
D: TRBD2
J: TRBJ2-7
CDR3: CASSPFLAGRESYEQYF
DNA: TGTGCCAGCAGTCCTTTCTTAGCAGGGAGGGAGTCCTACGAGCAGTACTTC

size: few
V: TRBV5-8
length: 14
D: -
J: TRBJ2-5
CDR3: CASSLFGGKETQYF
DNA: TGTGCCAGCAGCTTGTTTGGAGGGAAAGAGACCCAGTACTTC

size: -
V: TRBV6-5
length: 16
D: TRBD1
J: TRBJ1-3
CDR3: CASSFSGTASGNTIYF
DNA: TGTGCCAGCAGTTTCTCCGGGACAGCCTCTGGAAACACCATATATTTT

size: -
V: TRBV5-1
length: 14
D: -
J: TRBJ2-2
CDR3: CASSTGANTGELFF
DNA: TGCGCCAGCAGCACCGGAGCGAACACCGGGGAGCTGTTTTTT

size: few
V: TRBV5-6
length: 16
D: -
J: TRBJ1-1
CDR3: CASSPRGRILNTEAFF
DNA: TGTGCCAGCAGCCCTCGCGGGAGAATACTCAACACTGAAGCTTTCTTT

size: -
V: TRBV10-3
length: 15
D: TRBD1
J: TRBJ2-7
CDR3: CAIRGQGALWYEQYF
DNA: TGTGCCATCAGGGGCCAGGGGGCTCTTTGGTACGAGCAGTACTTC

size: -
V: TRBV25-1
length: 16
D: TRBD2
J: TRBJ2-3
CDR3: CASLRGLAGGRDTQYF
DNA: TGTGCCAGCCTGCGTGGGCTAGCGGGGGGGCGAGATACGCAGTATTTT

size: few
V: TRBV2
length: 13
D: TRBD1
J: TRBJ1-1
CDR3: CASNGQGTTEAFF
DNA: TGTGCCAGCAACGGACAGGGTACAACTGAAGCTTTCTTT

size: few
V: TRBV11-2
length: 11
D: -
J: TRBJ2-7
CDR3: CASSHIYEQYF
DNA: TGTGCCAGCAGCCACATCTACGAGCAGTACTTC

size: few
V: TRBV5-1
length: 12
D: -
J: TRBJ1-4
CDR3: CASRTGNEKLFF
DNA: TGCGCCAGCAGAACGGGTAATGAAAAACTGTTTTTT

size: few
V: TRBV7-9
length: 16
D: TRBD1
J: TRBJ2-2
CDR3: CASSFWTGLVTGELFF
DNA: TGTGCCAGCAGCTTTTGGACAGGGTTGGTCACCGGGGAGCTGTTTTTT

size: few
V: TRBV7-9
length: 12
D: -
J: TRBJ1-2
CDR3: CASSLDSYGYTF
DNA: TGTGCCAGCAGCTTAGACAGCTATGGCTACACCTTC

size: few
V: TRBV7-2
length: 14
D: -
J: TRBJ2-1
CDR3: CASSWTDRYNEQFF
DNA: TGTGCCAGCAGCTGGACCGACAGGTACAATGAGCAGTTCTTC

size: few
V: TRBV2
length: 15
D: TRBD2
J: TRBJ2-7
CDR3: CASTTGERGDYEQYF
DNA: TGTGCCAGCACCACGGGGGAGCGGGGGGACTACGAGCAGTACTTC

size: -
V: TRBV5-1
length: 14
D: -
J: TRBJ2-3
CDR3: CASSLYHPGDTQYF
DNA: TGCGCCAGCAGCTTGTACCACCCGGGGGATACGCAGTATTTT

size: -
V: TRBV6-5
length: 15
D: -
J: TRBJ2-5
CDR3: CASRRGPTPGETQYF
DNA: TGTGCCAGCAGACGGGGTCCTACTCCGGGGGAGACCCAGTACTTC

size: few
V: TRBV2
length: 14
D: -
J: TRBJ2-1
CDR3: CASNQGPPYNEQFF
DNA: TGTGCCAGCAATCAGGGGCCCCCCTACAATGAGCAGTTCTTC

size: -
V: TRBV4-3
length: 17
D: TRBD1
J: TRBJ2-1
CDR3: CASSQDLQGAVRSEQFF
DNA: TGCGCCAGCAGCCAAGACCTACAGGGGGCAGTCCGCAGTGAGCAGTTCTTC

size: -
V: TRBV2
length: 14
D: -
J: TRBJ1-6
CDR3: CASRETLMTSPLHF
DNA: TGTGCCAGCAGAGAGACACTGATGACTTCACCCCTCCACTTT

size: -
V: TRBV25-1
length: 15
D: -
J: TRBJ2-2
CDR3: CASRDFSANTGELFF
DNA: TGTGCCAGCCGGGACTTCTCCGCGAACACCGGGGAGCTGTTTTTT

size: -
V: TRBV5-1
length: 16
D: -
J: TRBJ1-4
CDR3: CASSFVPRATNEKLFF
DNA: TGCGCCAGCAGCTTCGTACCGCGGGCAACTAATGAAAAACTGTTTTTT

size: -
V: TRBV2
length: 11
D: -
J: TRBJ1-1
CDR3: CASMGGTEAFF
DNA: TGTGCCAGCATGGGAGGTACTGAAGCTTTCTTT

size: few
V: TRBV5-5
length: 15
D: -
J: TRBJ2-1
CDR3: CASSPEGEVYNEQFF
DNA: TGTGCCAGCAGCCCGGAAGGCGAGGTGTACAATGAGCAGTTCTTC

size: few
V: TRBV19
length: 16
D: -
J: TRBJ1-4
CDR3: CASSTTGHATNEKLFF
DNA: TGTGCCAGTAGTACCACAGGGCACGCAACTAATGAAAAACTGTTTTTT

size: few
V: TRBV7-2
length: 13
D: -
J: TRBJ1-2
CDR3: CASSSGQPYGYTF
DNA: TGTGCCAGCAGTTCAGGGCAGCCCTATGGCTACACCTTC

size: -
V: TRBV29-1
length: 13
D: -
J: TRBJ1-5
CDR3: CSVASRGGQPQHF
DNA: TGCAGCGTTGCCTCCAGGGGCGGTCAGCCCCAGCATTTT

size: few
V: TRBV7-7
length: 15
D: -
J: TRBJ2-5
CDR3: CASSLDPGGQETQYF
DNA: TGTGCCAGCAGCTTAGACCCCGGGGGACAAGAGACCCAGTACTTC

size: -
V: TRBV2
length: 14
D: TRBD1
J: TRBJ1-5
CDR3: CASSEGQGALPQHF
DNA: TGTGCCAGCAGTGAGGGACAGGGGGCCTTGCCCCAGCATTTT

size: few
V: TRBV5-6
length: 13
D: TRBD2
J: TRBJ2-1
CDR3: CASSTGTRDEQFF
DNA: TGTGCCAGCAGCACCGGGACTAGGGATGAGCAGTTCTTC

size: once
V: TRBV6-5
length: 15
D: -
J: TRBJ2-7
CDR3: CASSYSMRGFYEQYF
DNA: TGTGCCAGCAGTTACTCGATGCGGGGTTTCTACGAGCAGTACTTC

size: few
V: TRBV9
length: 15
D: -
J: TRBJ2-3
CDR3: CASSVGGGATDTQYF
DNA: TGTGCCAGCAGCGTAGGTGGGGGGGCAACGGATACGCAGTATTTT

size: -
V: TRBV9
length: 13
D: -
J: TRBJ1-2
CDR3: CASSVATGNGYTF
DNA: TGTGCCAGCAGCGTAGCGACCGGGAATGGCTACACCTTC

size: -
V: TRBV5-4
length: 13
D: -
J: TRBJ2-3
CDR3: CASSLENRDTQYF
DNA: TGTGCCAGCAGCCTAGAAAATAGGGATACGCAGTATTTT

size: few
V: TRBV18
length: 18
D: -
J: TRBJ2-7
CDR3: CASSPFPAGQGVNYEQYF
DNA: TGTGCCAGCTCACCTTTCCCGGCGGGGCAGGGCGTTAACTACGAGCAGTACTTC

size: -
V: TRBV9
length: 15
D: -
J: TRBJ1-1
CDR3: CASSPTTRVNTEAFF
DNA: TGTGCCAGCAGCCCTACAACCAGGGTGAACACTGAAGCTTTCTTT

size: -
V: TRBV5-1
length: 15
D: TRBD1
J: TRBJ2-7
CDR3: CASSPRDRGQDEQYF
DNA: TGCGCCAGCAGCCCCCGGGACAGGGGGCAGGACGAGCAGTACTTC

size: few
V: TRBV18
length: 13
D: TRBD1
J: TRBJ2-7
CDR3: CASSPGTGYEQYF
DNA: TGTGCCAGCTCACCGGGGACAGGCTACGAGCAGTACTTC

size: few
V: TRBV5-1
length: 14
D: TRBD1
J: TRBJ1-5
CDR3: CASSPGGNNQPQHF
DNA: TGCGCCAGCAGTCCAGGGGGCAACAATCAGCCCCAGCATTTT

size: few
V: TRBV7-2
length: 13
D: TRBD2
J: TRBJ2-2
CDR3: CASSLGGTGELFF
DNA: TGTGCCAGCAGCTTGGGGGGGACCGGGGAGCTGTTTTTT

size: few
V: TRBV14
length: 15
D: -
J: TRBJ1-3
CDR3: CASTGPRDSGNTIYF
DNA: TGTGCCAGCACGGGACCGCGGGATTCTGGAAACACCATATATTTT

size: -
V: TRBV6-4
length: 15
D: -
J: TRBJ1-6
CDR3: CASSPLTGYNSPLHF
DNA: TGTGCCAGCAGCCCTCTGACAGGCTATAATTCACCCCTCCACTTT